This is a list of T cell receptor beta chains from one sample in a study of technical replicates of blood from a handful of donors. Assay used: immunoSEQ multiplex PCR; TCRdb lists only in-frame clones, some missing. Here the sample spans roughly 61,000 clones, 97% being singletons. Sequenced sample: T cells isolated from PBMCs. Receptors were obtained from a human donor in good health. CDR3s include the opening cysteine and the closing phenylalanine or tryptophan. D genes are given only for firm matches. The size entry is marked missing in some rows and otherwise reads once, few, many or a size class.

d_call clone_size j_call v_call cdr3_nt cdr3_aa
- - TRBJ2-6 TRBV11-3 TGTGCCAGCAGCTTCGGGATCCGCGGGGCCAACGTCCTGACTTTC CASSFGIRGANVLTF
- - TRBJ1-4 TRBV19 TGTGCCAGTATTTCCCTTTTACTGTTTTTT CASISLLLFF
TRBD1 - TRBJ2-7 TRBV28 TGTGCCAGCAGTTCCGAACTCGAGCCCCCAGGGGGCCTTACGGTTTGGGGGCAGTACTTC CASSSELEPPGGLTVWGQYF
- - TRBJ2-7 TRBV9 TGTGCCAGCAGCGTGGGGGCTGAGATCTCCTACGAGCAGTACTTC CASSVGAEISYEQYF
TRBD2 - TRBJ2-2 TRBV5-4 TGTGCCAGCAGCCCCCTAGGGACTAGCGGGTCCGGGGAGCTGTTTTTT CASSPLGTSGSGELFF
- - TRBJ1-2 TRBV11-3 TGTGCCAGCAGCTATCGGACAGCAGGGAGCTTGAATGGCTACACCTTC CASSYRTAGSLNGYTF
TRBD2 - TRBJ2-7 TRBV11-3 TGTGCCAGCAGCCTCTTGGTAAGCGGGATCAGCTTACCGGGCTACGAGCAGTACTTC CASSLLVSGISLPGYEQYF
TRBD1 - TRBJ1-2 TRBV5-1 TGCGCCAGCAGCTTGGGGACAGGGCGTTCTAACTATGGCTACACCTTC CASSLGTGRSNYGYTF
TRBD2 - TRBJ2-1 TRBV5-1 TGCGCCAGCAGCATAAGCGGGGGGGCCAATGAGCAGTTCTTC CASSISGGANEQFF
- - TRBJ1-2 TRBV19 TGTGCCAGTAGTCAGGACAGAAACTATGGCTACACCTTC CASSQDRNYGYTF
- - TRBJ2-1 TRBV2 TGTGCCAGCAGTGGAGGGGACAATGATCATGAGCAGTTCTTC CASSGGDNDHEQFF
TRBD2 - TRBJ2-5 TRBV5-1 TGCGCCAGCAGCCGGGATGCTAGCGGGGGCAAAGAGACCCAGTACTTC CASSRDASGGKETQYF
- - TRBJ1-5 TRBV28 TGTGCCAGCAGTTTTGCTGGGGCAGGGCAGCCCCAGCATTTT CASSFAGAGQPQHF
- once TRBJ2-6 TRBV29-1 TGCAGCGTGGAGTCTGGGGCCAACGTCCTGACTTTC CSVESGANVLTF
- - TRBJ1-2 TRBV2 TGTGCCAGCAGCAGGGCTTTCGAGAAGACAAATAACTATGGCTACACCTTC CASSRAFEKTNNYGYTF
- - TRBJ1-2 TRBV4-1 TGCGCCAGCAGCCAACCCCGGGAGGGAGTGAAGGGCTACACCTTC CASSQPREGVKGYTF
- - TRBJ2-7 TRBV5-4 TGTGCCAGCAGCTTCGGAGGGGCTAACTACGAGCAGTACTTC CASSFGGANYEQYF
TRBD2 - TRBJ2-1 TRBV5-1 TGCGCCAGCAGCTTCGCGAGACTAGCAAACAATGAGCAGTTCTTC CASSFARLANNEQFF
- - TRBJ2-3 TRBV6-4 TGTGCCAGCAGTGACTCCCCGCGCGGGGTAGATACGCAGTATTTT CASSDSPRGVDTQYF
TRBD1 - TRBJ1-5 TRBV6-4 TGTGCCAGCAGTGGAGACAGGGCCGCCCCCGGGCCCCAGCATTTT CASSGDRAAPGPQHF